A single T cell receptor beta chain is shown here with its context. Sequenced by immunoSEQ multiplex PCR; TCRdb stores in-frame clones only, minus some. The top ten clones hold 1.5% to 2% of a sample with about 110,000 clones, about 90% of them seen once. The V and J ends lost 6 bases and 2 bases respectively, with 12 bases between them. The CDR3 extends over 14 amino acids. This sample was included in a study of T cell changes during pregnancy in multiple sclerosis. The rearrangement uses TRBV23-1 and TRBJ2-3; possibly TRBD1 for D (5 bases). TRBV23-1 qualifies as an ORF whose function is uncertain. Material: peripheral blood, obtained before pregnancy. The sequence was collected from a female donor with multiple sclerosis, enrolled in a pregnancy study. CDR3 protein: CASRPEDTTDTQYF. The CDR3 nucleotides are TGCGCCAGCAGACCAGAGGACACCACAGATACGCAGTATTTT.